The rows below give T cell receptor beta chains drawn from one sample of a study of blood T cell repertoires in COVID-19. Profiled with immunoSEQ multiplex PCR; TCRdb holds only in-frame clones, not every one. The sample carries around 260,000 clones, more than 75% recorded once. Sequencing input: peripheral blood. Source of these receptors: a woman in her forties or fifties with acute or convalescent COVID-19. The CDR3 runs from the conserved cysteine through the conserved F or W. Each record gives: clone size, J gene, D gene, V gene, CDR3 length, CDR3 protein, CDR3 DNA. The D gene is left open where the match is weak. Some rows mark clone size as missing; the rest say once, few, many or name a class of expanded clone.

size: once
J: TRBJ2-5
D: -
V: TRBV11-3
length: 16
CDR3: CASSLGTLYSQETQYF
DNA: TGTGCCAGCAGCTTGGGGACACTATATTCCCAAGAGACCCAGTACTTC

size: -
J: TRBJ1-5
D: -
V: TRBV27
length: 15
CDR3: CASSSDWYSNQPQHF
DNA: TGTGCCAGCAGTTCCGACTGGTATAGCAATCAGCCCCAGCATTTT

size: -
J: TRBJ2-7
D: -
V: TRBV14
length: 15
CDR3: CASSQEGGGWYEQYF
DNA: TGTGCCAGCAGCCAAGAAGGAGGGGGCTGGTACGAGCAGTACTTC

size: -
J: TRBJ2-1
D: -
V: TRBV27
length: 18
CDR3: CASSHGGPVRFLNNEQFF
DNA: TGTGCCAGCAGTCATGGGGGCCCTGTGCGATTCCTGAACAATGAGCAGTTCTTC

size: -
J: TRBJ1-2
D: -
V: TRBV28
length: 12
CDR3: CASSLMEYGYTF
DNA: TGTGCCAGCAGTTTGATGGAGTATGGCTACACCTTC

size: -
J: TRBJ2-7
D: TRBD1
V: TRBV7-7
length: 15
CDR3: CASSLVQGAVDEQYF
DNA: TGTGCTAGCAGCTTAGTACAGGGGGCTGTGGACGAGCAGTACTTC

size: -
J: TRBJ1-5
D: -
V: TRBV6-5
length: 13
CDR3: CASSYSVNQPQHF
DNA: TGTGCCAGCAGTTACTCCGTTAATCAGCCCCAGCATTTT

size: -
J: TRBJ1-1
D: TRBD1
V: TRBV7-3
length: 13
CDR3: CASSPGTVDEAFF
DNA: TGTGCCAGCAGCCCGGGGACAGTTGATGAAGCTTTCTTT

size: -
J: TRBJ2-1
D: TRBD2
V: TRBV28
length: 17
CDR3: CASSSPLWAGGDNEQFF
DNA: TGTGCCAGCAGTTCGCCCCTCTGGGCGGGAGGCGACAATGAGCAGTTCTTC

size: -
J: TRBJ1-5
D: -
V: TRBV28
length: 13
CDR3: CASSRAGNQPQHF
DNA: TGTGCCAGCAGCCGAGCCGGGAATCAGCCCCAGCATTTT

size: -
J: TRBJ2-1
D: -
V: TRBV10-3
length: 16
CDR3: CAISGGRSAEGNEQFF
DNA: TGTGCCATCAGTGGGGGGCGTAGCGCAGAGGGCAATGAGCAGTTCTTC

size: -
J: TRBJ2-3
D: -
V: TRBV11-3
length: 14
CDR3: CASSLETSTDTQYF
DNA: TGTGCCAGCAGCTTAGAGACTAGCACAGATACGCAGTATTTT

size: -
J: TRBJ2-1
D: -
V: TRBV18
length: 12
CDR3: CASSRQGTEQFF
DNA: TGTGCCAGCTCACGCCAGGGAACTGAGCAGTTCTTC

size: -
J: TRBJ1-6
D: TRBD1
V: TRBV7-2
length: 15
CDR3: CASSRTGTNNSPLHF
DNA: TGTGCCAGCAGCCGGACAGGGACAAATAATTCACCCCTCCACTTT

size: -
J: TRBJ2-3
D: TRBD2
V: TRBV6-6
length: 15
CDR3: CASSYRGLVADTQYF
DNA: TGTGCCAGCAGTTACCGCGGACTAGTTGCAGATACGCAGTATTTT

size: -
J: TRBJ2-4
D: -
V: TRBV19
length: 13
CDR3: CASRPDRKNIQYF
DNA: TGTGCCAGTAGGCCCGACAGGAAAAACATTCAGTACTTC

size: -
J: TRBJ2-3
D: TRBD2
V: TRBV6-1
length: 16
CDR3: CASSGGLATSTDTQYF
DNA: TGTGCCAGCAGTGGGGGACTAGCCACAAGCACAGATACGCAGTATTTT

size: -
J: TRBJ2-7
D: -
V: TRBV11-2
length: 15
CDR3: CASSLASGETMEQYF
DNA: TGTGCCAGCAGCTTAGCCTCGGGAGAGACCATGGAGCAGTACTTC

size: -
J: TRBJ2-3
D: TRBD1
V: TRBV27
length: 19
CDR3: CASSIPPGTGFLRTDTQYF
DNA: TGTGCCAGCAGTATACCTCCCGGGACAGGGTTTTTGCGCACAGATACGCAGTATTTT

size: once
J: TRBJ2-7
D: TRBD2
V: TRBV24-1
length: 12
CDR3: CATSGRSYEQYF
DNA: TGTGCCACTAGCGGGAGGTCCTACGAGCAGTACTTC

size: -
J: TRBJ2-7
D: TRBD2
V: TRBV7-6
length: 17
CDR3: CASSSGGLAGGRYEQYF
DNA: TGTGCCAGCAGCTCCGGGGGACTAGCGGGAGGGAGGTACGAGCAGTACTTC

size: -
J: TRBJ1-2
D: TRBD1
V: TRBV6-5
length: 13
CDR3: CASSFGQGDGYTF
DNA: TGTGCCAGCAGTTTTGGACAGGGGGATGGCTACACCTTC

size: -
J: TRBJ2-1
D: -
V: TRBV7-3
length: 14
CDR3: CASSPQGRLGEQFF
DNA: TGTGCCAGCAGCCCCCAGGGGAGACTTGGTGAGCAGTTCTTC

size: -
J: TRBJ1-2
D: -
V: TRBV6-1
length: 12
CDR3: CASSEQNYGYTF
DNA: TGTGCCAGCAGTGAACAGAACTATGGCTACACCTTC

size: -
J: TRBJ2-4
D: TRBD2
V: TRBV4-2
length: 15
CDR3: CASSHAGVAKNIQYF
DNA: TGTGCCAGCAGCCACGCGGGGGTGGCCAAAAACATTCAGTACTTC

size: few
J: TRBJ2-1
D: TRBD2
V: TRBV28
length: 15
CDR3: CASTDSGRGYNEQFF
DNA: TGTGCCAGCACCGATAGCGGGAGGGGCTACAATGAGCAGTTCTTC

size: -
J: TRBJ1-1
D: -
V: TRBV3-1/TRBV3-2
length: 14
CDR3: CASSQSWPNTEAFF
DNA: TGTGCCAGCAGCCAATCGTGGCCGAACACTGAAGCTTTCTTT

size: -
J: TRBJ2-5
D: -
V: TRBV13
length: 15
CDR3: CASSPRQGRGETQYF
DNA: TGTGCCAGCAGCCCCCGCCAAGGGCGGGGCGAGACCCAGTACTTC

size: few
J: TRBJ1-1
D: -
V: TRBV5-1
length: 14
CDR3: CASSVTGANTEAFF
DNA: TGCGCCAGCAGCGTGACAGGCGCTAACACTGAAGCTTTCTTT

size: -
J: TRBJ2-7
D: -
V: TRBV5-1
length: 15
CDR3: CASRLDSRDTYEQYF
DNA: TGCGCCAGCCGGTTGGATTCAAGAGACACCTACGAGCAGTACTTC

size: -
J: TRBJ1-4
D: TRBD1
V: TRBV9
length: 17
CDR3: CASIPPTRDRGCEKLFF
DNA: TGTGCCAGCATCCCTCCTACACGGGACAGGGGGTGTGAAAAACTGTTTTTT

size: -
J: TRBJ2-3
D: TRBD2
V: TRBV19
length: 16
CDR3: CASSPRTSGSADTQYF
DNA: TGTGCCAGTAGTCCGAGGACTAGCGGGAGTGCAGATACGCAGTATTTT

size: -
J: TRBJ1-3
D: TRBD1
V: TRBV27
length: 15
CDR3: CASSFQGAHGNTIYF
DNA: TGTGCCAGCAGTTTCCAGGGGGCGCATGGAAACACCATATATTTT

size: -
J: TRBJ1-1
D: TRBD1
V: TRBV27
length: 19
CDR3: CASRQPFRDRGLVRTEAFF
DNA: TGTGCCAGCCGACAGCCATTCCGGGACAGGGGTTTAGTTCGGACTGAAGCTTTCTTT

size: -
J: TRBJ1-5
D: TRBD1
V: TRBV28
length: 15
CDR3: CASSFHDREHQPQHF
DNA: TGTGCCAGCAGTTTTCACGACAGGGAACATCAGCCCCAGCATTTT

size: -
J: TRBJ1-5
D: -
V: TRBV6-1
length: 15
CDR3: CASSDNNYSNQPQHF
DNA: TGTGCCAGCAGTGATAACAACTATAGCAATCAGCCCCAGCATTTT

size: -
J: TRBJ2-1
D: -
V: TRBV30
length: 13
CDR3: CAWREGQYNEQFF
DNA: TGTGCCTGGAGAGAGGGCCAATACAATGAGCAGTTCTTC

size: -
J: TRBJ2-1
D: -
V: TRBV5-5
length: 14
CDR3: CASSSPGSYNEQFF
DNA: TGTGCCAGCAGCTCCCCCGGCTCCTACAATGAGCAGTTCTTC

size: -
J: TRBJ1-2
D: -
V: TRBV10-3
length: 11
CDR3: CASTGGYGYTF
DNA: TGTGCCAGTACCGGGGGCTATGGCTACACCTTC

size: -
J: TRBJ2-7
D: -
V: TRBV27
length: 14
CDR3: CASSLSPGAYEQYF
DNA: TGTGCCAGCAGTTTAAGTCCGGGGGCCTACGAGCAGTACTTC

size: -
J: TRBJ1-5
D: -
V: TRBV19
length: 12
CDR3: CASGGSNQPQHF
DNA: TGTGCCAGTGGGGGCAGCAATCAGCCCCAGCATTTT

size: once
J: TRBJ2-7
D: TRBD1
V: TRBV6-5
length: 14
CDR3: CASRKTGGSYEQYF
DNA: TGTGCCAGCAGGAAGACAGGGGGTTCCTACGAGCAGTACTTC

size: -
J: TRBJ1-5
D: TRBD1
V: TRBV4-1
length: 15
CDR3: CASSHYRGFNQPQHF
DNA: TGCGCCAGCAGCCACTACAGGGGCTTCAATCAGCCCCAGCATTTT

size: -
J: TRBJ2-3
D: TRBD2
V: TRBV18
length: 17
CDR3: CASSPSAGLAGADTQYF
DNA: TGTGCCAGCTCACCATCGGCCGGGCTAGCGGGAGCAGATACGCAGTATTTT

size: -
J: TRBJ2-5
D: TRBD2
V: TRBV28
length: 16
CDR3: CASSSGGSGDQETQYF
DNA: TGTGCCAGCAGCTCGGGGGGTAGCGGGGATCAAGAGACCCAGTACTTC

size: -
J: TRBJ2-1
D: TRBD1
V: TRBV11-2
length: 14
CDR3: CASSPYGQGNEQFF
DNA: TGTGCCAGCAGCCCGTACGGACAGGGCAATGAGCAGTTCTTC

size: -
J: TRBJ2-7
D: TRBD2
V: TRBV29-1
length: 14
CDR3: CSATRLAGEGAQYF
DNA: TGCAGCGCCACCCGGTTGGCGGGAGAGGGTGCGCAGTACTTC

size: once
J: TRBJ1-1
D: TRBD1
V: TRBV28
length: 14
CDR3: CASSTGTGVTEAFF
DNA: TGTGCCAGCAGTACCGGGACAGGGGTCACTGAAGCTTTCTTT

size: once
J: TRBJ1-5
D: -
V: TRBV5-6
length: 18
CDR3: CASSLGVFGGSSNQPQHF
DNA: TGTGCCAGCAGCTTGGGTGTGTTCGGAGGGTCGAGCAATCAGCCCCAGCATTTT

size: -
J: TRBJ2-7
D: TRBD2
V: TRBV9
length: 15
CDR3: CASSPGTSRTYEQYF
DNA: TGTGCCAGCAGCCCCGGGACTAGCCGAACCTACGAGCAGTACTTC